This TCR beta chain derives from a study of blood T cells in healthy people across ages. The second PCR ran about 6 to 11 cycles with a sample-barcoded 5' primer and J-beta primers. All samples gave at least 3 million CDR3-containing paired-end reads. TCRdb independently ran MiXCR on the 5' RACE reads; one entry per CDR3 protein. The data show fewer than 1,200,000 distinct CDR3 sequences, with roughly 24% seen just once and approximately 0.7% held by the top ten. The V and J ends lost 7 bases and 0 bases, in that order; junction bases with no gene match: 3. The germline CDR1 and CDR2 sequences are MNHEY and SMNVEV (reference sequence). The CDR3 spans 13 residues. The sample also formed part of further work on T cells of mothers and their children. Per that study: The study found thymic selection shapes TCR recombination output similarly in related and unrelated pairs.

The V gene is TRBV27, the J gene TRBJ2-7, with TRBD2 matching 7 bases. Sequenced material: blood. The receptor was isolated from a girl aged 2 to 9 in good health. The CDR3 sequence is CASKRGGSYEQYF. Written as DNA, the CDR3 is TGTGCCAGCAAGCGCGGGGGCTCCTACGAGCAGTACTTC.